This T cell receptor beta chain appears in the sequencing data of a study of shared clonotypes between healthy human individuals. Germline CDR1 reads SEHNR; CDR2 reads FQNEAQ (reference sequence). The CDR3 covers 16 residues. V dropped 2 bases and J dropped 9; count of bases not matched to a gene: 8. The CD4+ fraction was divided into a CD45RA+ naive subset and a CD45RA-negative memory subset. Sorted-subset replicate PCR reactions contained roughly 200 ng DNA, corresponding to some 29,000 T cell genomes. As handled by the study authors: ImmunoSEQ sequences covered only the junction and lacked quality scores; filtering therefore differed. Libraries were prepared by immunoSEQ multiplex PCR; TCRdb keeps only in-frame clonotypes and omits some of them. Clone size and the V and J calls come from that table; the DNA yielded D and trimming. Of about 1.4 million clones in the sample, roughly 96% were seen once.

A word on this clone: Its specificity is not known.

Study findings and constraints: Non-shared clonotypes were found to have lower generation probabilities than the clonotypes that were shared by all four of the sorted-subset donors.

The sequenced material came from naive CD4+ T cells sorted from blood. Subset in this sample: CD45RA+ positively selected. The rearrangement joins TRBV7-9 to TRBJ2-1, with TRBD2 matching 12 bases. The TCR was taken from a man aged 25-45 years in good health. This chain's CDR3 is CASSLLATSGRGEQFF. In nucleotides, the CDR3 is TGTGCCAGCAGCTTATTGGCGACTAGCGGGAGAGGTGAGCAGTTCTTC.